The text below deals with one TCR beta chain. The data derive from a study of T-cell reconstitution after alpha-beta-depleted transplantation in children. Unique molecular identifiers featured in how the TCRbeta library was prepared. TCRdb redid the calling of the PCR reads with MiXCR, one entry per CDR3 protein. The data hold about 150,000 distinct CDR3 sequences, with roughly 9% observed a single time. Between the trimmed V and J ends, which lost 3 bases and 2 bases, there was a span of 10 bases. This CDR3 is 15 amino acids long. Germline CDR1 KGHSH, CDR2 LQKENI. V usage is TRBV18 and J usage is TRBJ2-2; possibly TRBD2 for D (5 bases). The sample in question was PBMCs, mostly from graft donor cells, obtained 180 days after TCRalphabeta/CD19-depleted stem cell transplant. The origin of this receptor is a female patient aged 2-9 years who had a stem cell transplant for congenital amegakaryocytic thrombocytopenia, so the T cells may come from the graft donor. This CDR3 reads CASSPIGVNTGELFF. The CDR3 bases are TGTGCCAGCTCACCGATCGGGGTTAACACCGGGGAGCTGTTTTTT.